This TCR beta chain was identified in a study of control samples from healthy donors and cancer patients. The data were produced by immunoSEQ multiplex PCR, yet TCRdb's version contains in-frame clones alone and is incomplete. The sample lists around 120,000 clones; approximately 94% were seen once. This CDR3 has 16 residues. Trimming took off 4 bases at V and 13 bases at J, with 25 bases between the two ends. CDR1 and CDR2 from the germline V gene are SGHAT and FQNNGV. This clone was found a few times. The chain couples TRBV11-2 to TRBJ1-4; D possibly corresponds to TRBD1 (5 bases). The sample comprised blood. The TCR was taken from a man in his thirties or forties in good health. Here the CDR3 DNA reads TGTGCCAGCAGCTCGCCATCTGGGGACGCGATGGGGGGACTGTTTTTT. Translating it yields CASSSPSGDAMGGLFF.